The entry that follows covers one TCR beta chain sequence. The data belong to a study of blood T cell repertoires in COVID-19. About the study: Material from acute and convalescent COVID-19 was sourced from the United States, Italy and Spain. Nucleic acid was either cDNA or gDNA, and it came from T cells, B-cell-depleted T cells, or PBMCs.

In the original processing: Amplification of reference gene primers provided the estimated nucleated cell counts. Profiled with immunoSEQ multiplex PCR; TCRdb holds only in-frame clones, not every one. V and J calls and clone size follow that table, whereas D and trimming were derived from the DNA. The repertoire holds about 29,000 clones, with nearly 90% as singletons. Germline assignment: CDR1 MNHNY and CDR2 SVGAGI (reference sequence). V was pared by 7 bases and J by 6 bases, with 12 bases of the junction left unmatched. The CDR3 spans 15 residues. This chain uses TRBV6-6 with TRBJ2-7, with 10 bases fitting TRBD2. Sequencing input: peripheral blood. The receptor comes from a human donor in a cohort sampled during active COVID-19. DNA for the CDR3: TGTGCCAGCACCCCAGAGGGACTAGCGAGGGCCGAGCAGTACTTC. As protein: CASTPEGLARAEQYF.